The clone carrying this T cell receptor beta chain was detected a few times. This record belongs to a study of T-cell memory formation after mild COVID-19. MiXCR, applied by TCRdb to the 5' RACE reads, yields one record per CDR3 protein. The sample contains around 90,000 distinct CDR3 sequences, around an eighth of which appear only once. Germline assignment: CDR1 SGHRS and CDR2 YFSETQ. Unmatched junction bases numbered 10, after V lost 4 bases and J lost 0 bases. This CDR3 contains 17 residues. V is TRBV5-1 and J is TRBJ2-5, with 9 bases lining up with TRBD2. The source is an adult woman who had mild COVID-19 (a few samples of this study predate the infection). Cell type and time point are not known. The sample consisted of PBMCs or a T cell subset sorted from them (not recorded which). The CDR3 here is CASSLPGLAGNQETQYF. DNA of the CDR3: TGCGCCAGCAGCCTCCCCGGGCTAGCGGGGAACCAAGAGACCCAGTACTTC.